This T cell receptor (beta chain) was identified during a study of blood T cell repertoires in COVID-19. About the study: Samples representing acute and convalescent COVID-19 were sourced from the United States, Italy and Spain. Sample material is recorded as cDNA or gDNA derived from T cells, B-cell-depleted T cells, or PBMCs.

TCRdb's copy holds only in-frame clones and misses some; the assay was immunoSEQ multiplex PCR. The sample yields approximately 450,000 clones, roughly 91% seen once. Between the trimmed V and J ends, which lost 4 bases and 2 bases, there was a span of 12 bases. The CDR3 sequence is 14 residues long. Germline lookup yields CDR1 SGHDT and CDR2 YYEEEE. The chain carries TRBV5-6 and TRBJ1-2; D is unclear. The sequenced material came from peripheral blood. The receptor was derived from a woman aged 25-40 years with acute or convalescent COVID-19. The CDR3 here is CASSEPGNNYGYTF. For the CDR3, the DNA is TGTGCCAGCAGCGAACCCGGGAACAACTATGGCTACACCTTC.